The source of this T cell receptor (beta chain) is a study of a mutant IDH1 vaccine in newly diagnosed glioma. Time point indicated: week 35, safety follow-up. Doses of 300 ug of mutant IDH1 20-mer peptide were given with topical imiquimod. As concerns this clone: Its cognate antigen is unknown.

The data were produced by immunoSEQ multiplex PCR, yet TCRdb's version contains in-frame clones alone and is incomplete. This sample has tens of thousands of clones, with 75% to 90% found just once. CDR1 SGHRS and CDR2 YFSETQ come from the germline V gene. The V end lost 0 bases, the J end lost 0 bases, and 7 bases lay between the germline ends. This CDR3 is built from 15 residues. The TCR sequence derives from a man in his forties with glioma. Material: PBMCs, obtained from a glioma patient whose treatment included an IDH1 peptide vaccine. This chain connects TRBV5-1 to TRBJ1-5; no definite D call. This chain's CDR3 is CASSLDGNSNQPQHF. CDR3 in DNA: TGCGCCAGCAGCTTGGACGGTAATAGCAATCAGCCCCAGCATTTT.